The 3 T cell receptor beta chains in this list originate from one sample, sequenced in a study of CD8+CD57+ T cells in acquired aplastic anemia. Patients chosen for sequencing had shown CD8+CD57+ cell expansion by flow cytometry. Genomic DNA acted as the template from which TCR beta VDJ combination and CDR3 sequence profiling were carried out. TCRdb re-called the reads through MiXCR, storing one row per CDR3 protein. Of under 200,000 distinct CDR3 sequences listed, 48% were seen once; the top ten hold around 9.7%. Sequencing input: sorted CD4+, CD8+, or CD8+CD57+ T cells (not recorded which) from PBMCs. These receptors all come from a human donor with aplastic anemia.

This clonotype was counted many times. The V and J genes are TRBV20-1 and TRBJ2-7; 7 nucleotides align to TRBD1. J gave up 6 bases and V 3 bases, and 2 bases lay outside the gene matches. CDR3 size: 11 residues. Germline-derived CDR1 and CDR2 are DFQATT and SNEGSKA (reference sequence). CDR3 in DNA: TGCAGTGCTAGCAAGGGGGCCGAGCAGTACTTC. Residues: CSASKGAEQYF.

This clonotype appeared many times. The chain joins TRBV19 to TRBJ1-2; 7 bases are a match to TRBD1. Germline CDR1 LNHDA, CDR2 SQIVND (reference sequence). With 2 bases clipped from V and 8 bases from J, the junction kept 5 bases outside the gene matches. The CDR3 runs to 13 residues. CDR3: CASSITGAQGYTF. CDR3 sequence (DNA): TGTGCCAGTAGTATAACAGGGGCTCAGGGCTACACCTTC.

The gene calls are TRBV29-1 and TRBJ2-3; 7 nucleotides match TRBD1. V shed 7 bases and J 0 bases; nucleotides not matched to a gene: 10. The length of the CDR3 is 15 residues. Per germline, CDR1 SQVTM and CDR2 ANQGSEA. In nucleotides, the CDR3 is TGCAGCGCCGAGGGGACAGATCGTAGCACAGATACGCAGTATTTT. This gives the protein CSAEGTDRSTDTQYF.